This is a list of T cell receptor beta chains from one sample in a study of shared clonotypes between healthy human individuals. Repertoires were generated with immunoSEQ multiplex PCR, while TCRdb's copy carries only in-frame clones and drops some. The data show about 1.9 million clones, around 93% seen once. Source material: naive CD8+ T cells from PBMCs. The receptor source for this set is a man aged 18 to 29 in good health. Some clones in this sample may be carry-over from other donors' samples. Each CDR3 is given with its conserved first and last residue. D genes are given only for firm matches. For some rows the clone size is stated as once, few or many, or as a class when expanded; others skip it.

j_call,clone_size,v_call,d_call,cdr3_aa,cdr3_nt
TRBJ2-6,-,TRBV9,TRBD1,CASTPLGTGDPDRANVLTF,TGTGCCAGCACCCCTCTCGGGACAGGGGATCCGGACCGGGCCAACGTCCTGACTTTC
TRBJ2-7,-,TRBV5-4,TRBD2,CASSTEAGEGSYEQYF,TGTGCCAGCAGCACAGAAGCGGGAGAGGGCTCCTACGAGCAGTACTTC
TRBJ2-7,once,TRBV6-5,TRBD2,CASTPLADALGEQYF,TGTGCCAGCACCCCCCTAGCGGACGCCCTGGGCGAGCAGTACTTC
TRBJ1-1,-,TRBV19,-,CASSIRAVNTEAFF,TGTGCCAGTAGTATCCGGGCAGTGAACACTGAAGCTTTCTTT
TRBJ2-3,once,TRBV27,-,CASGQREARTDTQYF,TGTGCCAGCGGACAGAGGGAAGCTCGCACAGATACGCAGTATTTT
TRBJ2-1,once,TRBV28,TRBD2,CASSSPYLSGRDEYEQFF,TGTGCCAGCAGTTCCCCCTATCTCAGCGGGAGAGATGAGTATGAGCAGTTCTTC
TRBJ2-1,-,TRBV27,-,CASRTTRSYEQFF,TGTGCCAGCAGAACGACTAGGAGCTATGAGCAGTTCTTC
TRBJ1-3,-,TRBV27,-,CASSFGQGNTIYF,TGTGCCAGCAGTTTTGGACAAGGGAACACCATATATTTT
TRBJ1-1,-,TRBV19,-,CASSPDTEAFF,TGTGCCAGTAGCCCAGACACTGAAGCTTTCTTT
TRBJ2-5,-,TRBV7-2,-,CASSLGQNRLLRQETQYF,TGTGCCAGCAGCTTAGGCCAGAACCGCCTCCTCCGACAAGAGACCCAGTACTTC
TRBJ2-1,-,TRBV28,TRBD2,CASSHRGTSGYHNEQFF,TGTGCCAGCAGTCATCGAGGGACTAGCGGGTACCACAATGAGCAGTTCTTC
TRBJ1-3,-,TRBV4-2,-,CASSHPPREQGVSGNTIYF,TGTGCCAGCAGCCACCCACCGAGGGAACAGGGAGTTTCTGGAAACACCATATATTTT
TRBJ2-5,-,TRBV29-1,-,CSAEPRGVTQETQYF,TGCAGCGCCGAGCCGAGGGGAGTCACCCAAGAGACCCAGTACTTC
TRBJ2-7,-,TRBV27,-,CASSLGQDYYEQYF,TGTGCCAGCAGTTTAGGACAGGACTACTACGAGCAGTACTTC
TRBJ2-2,-,TRBV15,-,CATSREGLGWPGELFF,TGTGCCACCAGCAGAGAAGGCTTAGGTTGGCCCGGGGAGCTGTTTTTT
TRBJ2-1,-,TRBV19,-,CASSIVGGTPFREQFF,TGTGCCAGTAGTATAGTCGGGGGTACGCCCTTCCGTGAGCAGTTCTTC
TRBJ1-1,-,TRBV6-5,TRBD1,CASSYGTADTEAFF,TGTGCCAGCAGTTACGGGACAGCGGACACTGAAGCTTTCTTT
TRBJ2-3,-,TRBV5-7,TRBD1,CASSLRDRGVTDTQYF,TGTGCCAGCAGCTTGCGGGACAGGGGAGTCACAGATACGCAGTATTTT
TRBJ1-1,once,TRBV7-3,-,CASSSSRRGSGEAFF,TGTGCCAGCAGCTCCTCAAGGCGGGGGTCGGGTGAAGCTTTCTTT
TRBJ2-3,-,TRBV7-9,-,CASSLGFSGDLFDTQYF,TGTGCCAGCAGCTTAGGTTTTAGCGGAGATTTATTCGATACGCAGTATTTT
TRBJ2-7,-,TRBV4-1,TRBD2,CASSAWGAGGPSSYEQYF,TGCGCCAGCAGCGCCTGGGGTGCGGGAGGGCCCAGCTCCTACGAGCAGTACTTC
TRBJ2-1,-,TRBV4-2,-,CASSQDLGTNNEQFF,TGTGCCAGCAGCCAAGATTTGGGGACCAACAATGAGCAGTTCTTC
TRBJ2-1,-,TRBV29-1,TRBD1,CSVEGQGDYNEQFF,TGCAGCGTTGAAGGACAGGGCGACTACAATGAGCAGTTCTTC